This T cell receptor (beta chain) was identified during a study of early T cells in non-severe SARS-CoV-2 infection. For the study at large: Whole-blood bulk RNA, unsorted, was sequenced, and chains were unpaired. Study-level results: The study's VDJdb matching favored anti-spike CD8 responses and missed private and CD4 specificities.

Molecules of cDNA were individually given unique molecular identifiers that were attached to them. TCRdb recomputed calls from the 5' RACE reads with MiXCR, one row per CDR3 protein. The sample carries 80,000 or so distinct CDR3 sequences, 5.5% to 7.5% recorded once. Many counts were recorded for this clonotype. Its antigen remains unknown. V gave up 4 bases and J gave up 0 bases, with 15 bases separating them. This CDR3 has 16 residues. CDR1 is SGHKS, CDR2 YYEKEE, per germline (reference sequence). The chain recombines TRBV5-5 with TRBJ2-3, with TRBD1 as a possible D gene (5 bases). The TCR comes from an adult who was a healthcare worker with PCR-confirmed SARS-CoV-2 infection or an uninfected control (not recorded which). The sample taken for sequencing was whole blood. For the CDR3, the DNA is TGTGCCAGCAGCCTTCCCCTTGGGGCTAGCACAGATACGCAGTATTTT. This codes for CASSLPLGASTDTQYF.